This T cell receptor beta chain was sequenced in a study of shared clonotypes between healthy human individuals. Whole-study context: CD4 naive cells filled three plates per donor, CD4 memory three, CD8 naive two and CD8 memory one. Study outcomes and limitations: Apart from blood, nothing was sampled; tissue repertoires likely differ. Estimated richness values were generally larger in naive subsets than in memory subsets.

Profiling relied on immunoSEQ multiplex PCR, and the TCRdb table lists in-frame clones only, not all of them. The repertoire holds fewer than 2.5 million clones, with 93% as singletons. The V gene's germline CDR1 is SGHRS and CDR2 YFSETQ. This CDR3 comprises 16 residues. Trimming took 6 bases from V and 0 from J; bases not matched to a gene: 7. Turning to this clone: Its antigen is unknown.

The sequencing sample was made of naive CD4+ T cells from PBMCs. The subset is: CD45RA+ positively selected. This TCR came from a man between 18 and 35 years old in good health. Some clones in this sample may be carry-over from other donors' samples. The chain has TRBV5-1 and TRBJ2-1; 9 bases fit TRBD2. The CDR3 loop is CASKQFSGSSYNEQFF. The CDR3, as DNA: TGCGCCAGCAAACAATTTAGCGGGAGCTCCTACAATGAGCAGTTCTTC.